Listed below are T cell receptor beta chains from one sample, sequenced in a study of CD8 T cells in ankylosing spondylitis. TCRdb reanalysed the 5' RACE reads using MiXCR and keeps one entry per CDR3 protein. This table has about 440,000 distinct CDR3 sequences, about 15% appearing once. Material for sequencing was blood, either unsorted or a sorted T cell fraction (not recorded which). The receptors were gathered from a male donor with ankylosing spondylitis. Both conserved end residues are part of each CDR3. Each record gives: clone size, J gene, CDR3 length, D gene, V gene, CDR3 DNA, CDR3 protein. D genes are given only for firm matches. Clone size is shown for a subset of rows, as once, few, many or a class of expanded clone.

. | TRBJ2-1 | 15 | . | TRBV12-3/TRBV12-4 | TGTGCCAGCAGGCCTGACGGGAGAGTCGACAATGAGCAGTTCTTC | CASRPDGRVDNEQFF
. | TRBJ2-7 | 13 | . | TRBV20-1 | TGCAGTGCTAGTCCCCTAACATTATACGAGCAGTACTTC | CSASPLTLYEQYF
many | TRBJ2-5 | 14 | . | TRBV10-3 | TGTGCCATCAGTGAGTCGACAGGTCGGGAGACCCAGTACTTC | CAISESTGRETQYF
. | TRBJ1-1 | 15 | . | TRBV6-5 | TGTGCCAGCAGTTACGAAGGGGTGGCGAACACTGAAGCTTTCTTT | CASSYEGVANTEAFF
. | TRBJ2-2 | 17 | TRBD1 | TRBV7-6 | TGTGCCAGCAGCTTAGGTGGGGGACAGGACGGTACCGGGGAGCTGTTTTTT | CASSLGGGQDGTGELFF
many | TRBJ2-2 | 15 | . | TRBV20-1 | TGCAGTGCTAGAATGGTCGGGAGGAACACCGGGGAGCTGTTTTTT | CSARMVGRNTGELFF
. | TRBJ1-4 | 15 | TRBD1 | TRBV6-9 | TGTGCCAGCAGTTATTGGGGACAGACTAATGAAAAACTGTTTTTT | CASSYWGQTNEKLFF
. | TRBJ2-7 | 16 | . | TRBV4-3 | TGCGCCAGCAGCCCTCAGGGGTCGGACTACACCTACGAGCAGTACTTC | CASSPQGSDYTYEQYF
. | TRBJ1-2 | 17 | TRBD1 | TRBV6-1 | TGTGCCAGCAGTGAGTATTTCGGACAGGCCAGAAACTATGGCTACACCTTC | CASSEYFGQARNYGYTF
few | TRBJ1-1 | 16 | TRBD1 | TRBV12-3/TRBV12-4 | TGTGCCAGCAGTGCCGACAGGGGTAGGGGCAACACTGAAGCTTTCTTT | CASSADRGRGNTEAFF
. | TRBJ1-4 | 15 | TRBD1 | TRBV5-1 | TGCGCCAGCAGCCTGGGCGGACAGGGGCAAGAAAAACTGTTTTTT | CASSLGGQGQEKLFF
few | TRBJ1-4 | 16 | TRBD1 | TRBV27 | TGTGCCAGCAGCTTCGCCGGGACAGGGTATGAGGAAAAACTGTTTTTT | CASSFAGTGYEEKLFF
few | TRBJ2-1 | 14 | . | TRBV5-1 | TGCGCCAGCAGCATGGGCGGGGTCTACAATGAGCAGTTCTTC | CASSMGGVYNEQFF
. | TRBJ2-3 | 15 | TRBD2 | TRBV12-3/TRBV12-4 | TGTGCCAGCAGTGTAGCGGGAGGGAGCACAGATACGCAGTATTTT | CASSVAGGSTDTQYF
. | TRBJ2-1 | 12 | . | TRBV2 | TGTGCCAGCAGTCCGTCGTTCGATGAGCAGTTCTTC | CASSPSFDEQFF
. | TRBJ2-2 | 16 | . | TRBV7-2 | TGTGCCAGCAGCTCAGGTCGCGGCCTTAACACCGGGGAGCTGTTTTTT | CASSSGRGLNTGELFF
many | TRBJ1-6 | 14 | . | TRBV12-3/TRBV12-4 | TGTGCCAGCAGTTACGGGGACGGGAATTCACCCCTCCACTTT | CASSYGDGNSPLHF
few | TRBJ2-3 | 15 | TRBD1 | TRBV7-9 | TGTGCCAGCAGCTTTAGGGGACAGGGAATGGATACGCAGTATTTT | CASSFRGQGMDTQYF
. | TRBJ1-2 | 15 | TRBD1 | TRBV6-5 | TGTGCCAGCAGTTATGGTGGGGACAGGGGAAATGGCTACACCTTC | CASSYGGDRGNGYTF
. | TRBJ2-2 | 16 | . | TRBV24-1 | TGTGCCACCAGTGATCCCAGGGTAGCGAGCGCCGGGGAGCTGTTTTTT | CATSDPRVASAGELFF
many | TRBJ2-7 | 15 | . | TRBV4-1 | TGCGCCAGCAGCCAAGGCCCCTCCAGCTCCTACGAGCAGTACTTC | CASSQGPSSSYEQYF
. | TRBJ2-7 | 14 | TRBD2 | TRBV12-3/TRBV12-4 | TGTGCCAGCAGGATAGCGGGAGAGGGCTACGAGCAGTACTTC | CASRIAGEGYEQYF
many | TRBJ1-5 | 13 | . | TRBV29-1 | TGCAGCGTTGTAAACAGGGAGGGTCAGCCCCAGCATTTT | CSVVNREGQPQHF
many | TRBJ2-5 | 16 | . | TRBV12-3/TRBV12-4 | TGTGCCAGCACCCCCTTCCGGACACAGTACCAAGAGACCCAGTACTTC | CASTPFRTQYQETQYF
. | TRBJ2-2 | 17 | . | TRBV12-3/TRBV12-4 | TGTGCCAGCAGCCCTGCTGGGGGGCCGAGGAGTACCGGGGAGCTGTTTTTT | CASSPAGGPRSTGELFF
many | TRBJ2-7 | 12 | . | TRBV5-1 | TGCGCCAGCACCTTAGGAGGACGCGAGCAGTACTTC | CASTLGGREQYF
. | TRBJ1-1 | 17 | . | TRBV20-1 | TGCAGTGCGGGGGTTGGGGCCTTTGTCCGGGCGGACACTGAAGCTTTCTTT | CSAGVGAFVRADTEAFF
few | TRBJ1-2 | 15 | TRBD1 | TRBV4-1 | TGCGCCAGCAGCCAAGGAGGACAGGGACACTATGGCTACACCTTC | CASSQGGQGHYGYTF
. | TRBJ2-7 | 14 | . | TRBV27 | TGTGCCAGCAGTGTCCCGGGGGCGCCCTACGAGCAGTACTTC | CASSVPGAPYEQYF
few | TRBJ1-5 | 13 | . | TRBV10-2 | TGCGCCAGCACAGGAACCCGCGATCAGCCCCAGCATTTT | CASTGTRDQPQHF
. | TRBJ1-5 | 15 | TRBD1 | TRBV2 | TGTGCCAGCAGTGGCTCTGCAGGGGGGAATCTTCCCCAGCATTTT | CASSGSAGGNLPQHF
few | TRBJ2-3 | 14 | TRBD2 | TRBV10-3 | TGTGCCATCAGTAGCGGGGTAGGGGCAGATACGCAGTATTTT | CAISSGVGADTQYF
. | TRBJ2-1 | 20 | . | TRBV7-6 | TGTGCCAGCAGCTTAGCGCGAGTGTGGGACTCGAGGGCGTCCTACAATGAGCAGTTCTTC | CASSLARVWDSRASYNEQFF
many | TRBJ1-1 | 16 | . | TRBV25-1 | TGTGCCAGCAGTGGGGGGTCGGGATGGGGATACACTGAAGCTTTCTTT | CASSGGSGWGYTEAFF
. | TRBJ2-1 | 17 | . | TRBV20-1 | TGCAGTGCTAGAGATCTCGGAGGGGGACCATCCTACAATGAGCAGTTCTTC | CSARDLGGGPSYNEQFF
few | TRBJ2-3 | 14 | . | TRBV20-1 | TGCAGTGCTAGAGGTGGAGTACGCACAGATACGCAGTATTTT | CSARGGVRTDTQYF
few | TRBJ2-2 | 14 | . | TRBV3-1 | TGTGCCAGCAGCCAAGAAGGGAAAACCGGGGAGCTGTTTTTT | CASSQEGKTGELFF
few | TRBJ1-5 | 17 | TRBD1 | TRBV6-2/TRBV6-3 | TGTGCCAGCAGTACACTAGCGGGACAGGGGTCCAATCAGCCCCAGCATTTT | CASSTLAGQGSNQPQHF
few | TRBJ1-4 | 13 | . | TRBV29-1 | TGCAGCGCCGCCAATACCTTGGGAGAAAAACTGTTTTTT | CSAANTLGEKLFF
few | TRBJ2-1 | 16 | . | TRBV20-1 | TGCAGTGCTAGCTCTCACGGGACGAGCTCCTACAATGAGCAGTTCTTC | CSASSHGTSSYNEQFF
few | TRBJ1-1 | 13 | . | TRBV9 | TGTGCCAGCCCGTACGTAGCGAACACTGAAGCTTTCTTT | CASPYVANTEAFF